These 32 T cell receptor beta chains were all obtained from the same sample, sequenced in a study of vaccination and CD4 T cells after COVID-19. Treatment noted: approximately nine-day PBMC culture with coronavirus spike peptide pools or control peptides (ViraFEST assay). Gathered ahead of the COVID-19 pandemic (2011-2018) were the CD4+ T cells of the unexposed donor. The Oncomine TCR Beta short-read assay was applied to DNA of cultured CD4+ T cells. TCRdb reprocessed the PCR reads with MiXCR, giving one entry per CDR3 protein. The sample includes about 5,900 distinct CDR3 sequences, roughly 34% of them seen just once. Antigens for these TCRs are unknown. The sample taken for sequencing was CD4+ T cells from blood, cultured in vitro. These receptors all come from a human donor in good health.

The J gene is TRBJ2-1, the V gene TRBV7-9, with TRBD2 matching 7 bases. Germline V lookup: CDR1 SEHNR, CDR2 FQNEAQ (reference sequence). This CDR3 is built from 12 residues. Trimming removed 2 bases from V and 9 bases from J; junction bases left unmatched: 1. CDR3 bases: TGTGCCAGCAGCTTACCGGGAGGTGAGCAGTTCTTC. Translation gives CASSLPGGEQFF.

This CDR3 is CSAGYSTEQFF. The CDR3 DNA is TGCAGTGCGGGATACTCTACGGAGCAGTTCTTC. This chain uses TRBV20-1 with TRBJ2-1, with D unresolved. The CDR3 length is 11 residues. V was cut by 6 bases and J by 10 bases, with 13 bases left in between. The germline CDR1 and CDR2 sequences are DFQATT and SNEGSKA (reference sequence).

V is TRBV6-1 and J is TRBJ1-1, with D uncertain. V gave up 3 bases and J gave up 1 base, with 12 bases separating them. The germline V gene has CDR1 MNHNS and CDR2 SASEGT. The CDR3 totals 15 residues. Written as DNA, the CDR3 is TGTGCCAGCAGTGACAACCACGCGGGGAACACTGAAGCTTTCTTT. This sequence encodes CASSDNHAGNTEAFF.

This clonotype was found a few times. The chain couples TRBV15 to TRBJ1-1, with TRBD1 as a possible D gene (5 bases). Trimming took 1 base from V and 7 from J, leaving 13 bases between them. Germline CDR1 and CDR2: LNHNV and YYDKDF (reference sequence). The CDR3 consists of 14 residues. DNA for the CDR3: TGTGCCACCAGCAGAGGACAGAAGGGCAGTGAAGCTTTCTTT. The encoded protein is CATSRGQKGSEAFF.

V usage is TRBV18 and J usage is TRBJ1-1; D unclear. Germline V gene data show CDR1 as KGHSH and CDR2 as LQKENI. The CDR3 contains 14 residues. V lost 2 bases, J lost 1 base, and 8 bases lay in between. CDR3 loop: CASSPGQKNTEAFF. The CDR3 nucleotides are TGTGCCAGCTCACCAGGGCAGAAGAACACTGAAGCTTTCTTT.

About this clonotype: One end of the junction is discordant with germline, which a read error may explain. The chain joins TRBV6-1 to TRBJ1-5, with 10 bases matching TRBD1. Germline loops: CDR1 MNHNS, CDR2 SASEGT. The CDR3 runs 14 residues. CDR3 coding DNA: TGTGCCAGCGGTGACAGGGGGCAAAGTCAGCCCCAGCATTTT. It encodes CASGDRGQSQPQHF.

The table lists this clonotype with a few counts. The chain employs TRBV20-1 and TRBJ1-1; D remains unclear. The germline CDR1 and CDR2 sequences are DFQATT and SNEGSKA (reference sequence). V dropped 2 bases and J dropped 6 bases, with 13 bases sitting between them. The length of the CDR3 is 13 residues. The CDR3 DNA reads TGCAGTGCTAGATCCGGTGGGTTCGCTGAAGCTTTCTTT. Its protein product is CSARSGGFAEAFF.

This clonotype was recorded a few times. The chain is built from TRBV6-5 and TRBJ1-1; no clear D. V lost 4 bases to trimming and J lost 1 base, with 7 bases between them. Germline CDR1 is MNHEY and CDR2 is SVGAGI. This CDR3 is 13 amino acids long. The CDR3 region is CASSSGRNTEAFF. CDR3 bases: TGTGCCAGCAGTTCCGGGAGGAACACTGAAGCTTTCTTT.

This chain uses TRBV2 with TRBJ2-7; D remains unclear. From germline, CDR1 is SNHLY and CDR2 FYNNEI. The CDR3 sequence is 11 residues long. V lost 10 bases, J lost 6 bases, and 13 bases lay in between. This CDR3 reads CATRTGAEQYF. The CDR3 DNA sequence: TGTGCCACCCGTACCGGAGCCGAGCAGTACTTC. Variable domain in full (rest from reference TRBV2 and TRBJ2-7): EPEVTQTPSHQVTQMGQEVILRCVPISNHLYFYWYRQILGQKVEFLVSFYNNEISEKSEIFDDQFSVERPDGSNFTLKIRSTKLEDSAMYFCATRTGAEQYFGPGTRLTVT.

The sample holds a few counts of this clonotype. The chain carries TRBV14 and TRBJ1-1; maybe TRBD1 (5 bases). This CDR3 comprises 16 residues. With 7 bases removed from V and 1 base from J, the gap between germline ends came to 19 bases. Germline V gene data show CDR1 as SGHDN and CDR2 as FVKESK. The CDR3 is CASTDAGQSRNTEAFF. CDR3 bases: TGTGCCAGCACCGATGCAGGGCAGTCTAGGAACACTGAAGCTTTCTTT.

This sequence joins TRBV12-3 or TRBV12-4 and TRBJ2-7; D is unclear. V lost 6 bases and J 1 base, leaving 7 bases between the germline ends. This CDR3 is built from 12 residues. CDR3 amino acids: CASRGLSYEQYF. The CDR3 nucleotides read TGTGCCAGCAGAGGTCTTTCCTACGAGCAGTACTTC.

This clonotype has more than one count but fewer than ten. As DNA, the CDR3 is TGTGCCAGTAGTATACGGGGCTATGGCTACACCTTC. This translates into CASSIRGYGYTF. V usage is TRBV19 and J usage is TRBJ1-2, with D hard to call. Germline V gene lookup returns CDR1 LNHDA and CDR2 SQIVND (reference sequence). The CDR3 spans 12 residues. Trimming took off 2 bases at V and 4 bases at J, with 5 bases between the two ends. Complete variable domain (other parts from reference TRBV19 and TRBJ1-2): DGGITQSPKYLFRKEGQNVTLSCEQNLNHDAMYWYRQDPGQGLRLIYYSQIVNDFQKGDIAEGYSVSREKKESFPLTVTSAQKNPTAFYLCASSIRGYGYTFGSGTRLTVV.

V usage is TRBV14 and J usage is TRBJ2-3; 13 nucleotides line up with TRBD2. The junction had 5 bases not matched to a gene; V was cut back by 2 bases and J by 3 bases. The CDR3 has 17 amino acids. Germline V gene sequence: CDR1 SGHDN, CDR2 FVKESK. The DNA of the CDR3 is TGTGCCAGCAGCCAACCACTAGCGGGGGGGCTGACAGATACGCAGTATTTT. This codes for CASSQPLAGGLTDTQYF.

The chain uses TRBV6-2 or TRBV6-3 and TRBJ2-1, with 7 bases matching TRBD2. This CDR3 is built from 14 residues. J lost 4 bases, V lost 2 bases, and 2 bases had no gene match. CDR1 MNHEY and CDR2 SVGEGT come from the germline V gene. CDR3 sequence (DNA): TGTGCCAGCAGTTACACTAGCGATTACAATGAGCAGTTCTTC. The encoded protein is CASSYTSDYNEQFF.

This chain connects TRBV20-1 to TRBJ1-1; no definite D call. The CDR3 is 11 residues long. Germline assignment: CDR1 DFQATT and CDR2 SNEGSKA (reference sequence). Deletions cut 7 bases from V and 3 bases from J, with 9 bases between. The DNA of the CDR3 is TGCAGTGGGTGTATGGACACTGAAGCTTTCTTT. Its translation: CSGCMDTEAFF.

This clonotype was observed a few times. Here the CDR3 DNA reads TGTGCCAGTTCACGGGCGAGGGACCTCGATAATTCACCCCTCCACTTT. It translates to CASSRARDLDNSPLHF. This chain links TRBV6-1 with TRBJ1-6, with a weak D call TRBD1 (5 bases). Germline assignment: CDR1 MNHNS and CDR2 SASEGT. The CDR3 totals 16 residues. V was cut by 9 bases and J by 5 bases, with 20 bases left in between.

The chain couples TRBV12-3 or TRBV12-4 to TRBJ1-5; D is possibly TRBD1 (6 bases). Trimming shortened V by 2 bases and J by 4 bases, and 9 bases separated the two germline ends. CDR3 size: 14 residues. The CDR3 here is CASSLRQGNQPQHF. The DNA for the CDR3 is TGTGCCAGCAGTTTAAGGCAGGGGAATCAGCCCCAGCATTTT.

CDR3 sequence: CASSLGSSGGAVNEQFF. CDR3 DNA sequence: TGCGCCAGCAGCTTGGGATCTAGCGGGGGGGCCGTAAATGAGCAGTTCTTC. V gene TRBV5-1 combines with J gene TRBJ2-1; the match to TRBD2 covers 12 bases. The CDR3 sequence is 17 residues long. V was pared by 0 bases and J by 7 bases, with 8 bases of the junction left unmatched. Germline CDR1 and CDR2: SGHRS and YFSETQ.

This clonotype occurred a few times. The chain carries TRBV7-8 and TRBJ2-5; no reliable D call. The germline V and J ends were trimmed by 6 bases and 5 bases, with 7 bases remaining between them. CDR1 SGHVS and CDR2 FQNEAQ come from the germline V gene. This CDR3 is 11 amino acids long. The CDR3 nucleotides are TGTGCCAGCAGTAACCGGGAGACCCAGTACTTC. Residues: CASSNRETQYF.

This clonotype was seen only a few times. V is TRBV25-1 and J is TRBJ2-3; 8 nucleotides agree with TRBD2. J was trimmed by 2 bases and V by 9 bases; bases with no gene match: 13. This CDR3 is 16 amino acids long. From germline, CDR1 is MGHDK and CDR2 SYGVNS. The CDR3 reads CASSPQLAGNTDTQYF. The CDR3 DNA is TGTGCCAGTTCCCCCCAGTTAGCGGGGAACACAGATACGCAGTATTTT.

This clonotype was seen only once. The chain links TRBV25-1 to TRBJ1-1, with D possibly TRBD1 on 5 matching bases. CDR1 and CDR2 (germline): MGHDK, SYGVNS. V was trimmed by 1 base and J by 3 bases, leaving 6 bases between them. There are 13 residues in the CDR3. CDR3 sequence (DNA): TGTGCCAGCAGTGAATTGACAGACACTGAAGCTTTCTTT. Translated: CASSELTDTEAFF.

CDR3 nucleotide sequence: TGTGCCAGCAGTCGTCCGGGACTAGCGGGGGGGAATGAGCAGTTCTTC. Its translation: CASSRPGLAGGNEQFF. The chain couples TRBV6-4 to TRBJ2-1; 16 nucleotides line up with TRBD2. The CDR3 runs to 16 residues. Per the germline V gene, CDR1 is MRHNA and CDR2 is SNTAGT. Trimming cost V 5 bases and J 7 bases; bases outside gene matches: 5.

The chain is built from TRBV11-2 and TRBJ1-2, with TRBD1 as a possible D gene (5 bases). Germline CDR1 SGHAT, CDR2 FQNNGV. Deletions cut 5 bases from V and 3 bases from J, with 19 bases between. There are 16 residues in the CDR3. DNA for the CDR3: TGTGCCAGCAGCCCTTCGTTGGGGGTGGATGACTATGGCTACACCTTC. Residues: CASSPSLGVDDYGYTF.

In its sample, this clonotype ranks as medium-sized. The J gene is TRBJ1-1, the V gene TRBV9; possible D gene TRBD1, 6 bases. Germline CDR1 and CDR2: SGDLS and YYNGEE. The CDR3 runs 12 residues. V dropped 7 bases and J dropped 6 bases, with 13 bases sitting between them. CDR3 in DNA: TGTGCCAGCGGGACAACCCCCCCTGAAGCTTTCTTT. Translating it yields CASGTTPPEAFF.

The CDR3 sequence: CSARGQPGNSPLHF. CDR3 DNA: TGCAGTGCCCGAGGACAACCTGGAAATTCACCCCTCCACTTT. The chain employs TRBV20-1 and TRBJ1-6; TRBD1 is a possible D gene (5 bases). The V and J ends lost 6 bases and 7 bases respectively, with 16 bases between them. Looked up from germline, CDR1 is DFQATT and CDR2 is SNEGSKA (reference sequence). The CDR3 contains 14 residues.

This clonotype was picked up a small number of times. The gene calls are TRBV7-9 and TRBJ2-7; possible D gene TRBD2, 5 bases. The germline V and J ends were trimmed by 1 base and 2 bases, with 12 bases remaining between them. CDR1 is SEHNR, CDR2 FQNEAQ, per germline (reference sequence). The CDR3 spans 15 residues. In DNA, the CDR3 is TGTGCCAGCAGCTTAGGGTCGGGGTTCCCCTACGAGCAGTACTTC. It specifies CASSLGSGFPYEQYF.

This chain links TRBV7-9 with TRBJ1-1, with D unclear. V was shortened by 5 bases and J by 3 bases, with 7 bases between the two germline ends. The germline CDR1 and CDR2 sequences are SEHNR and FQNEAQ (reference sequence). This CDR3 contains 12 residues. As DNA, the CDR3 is TGTGCCAGCAGCCTGCAAGACACTGAAGCTTTCTTT. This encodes CASSLQDTEAFF.

In nucleotides, the CDR3 is TGTGCCAGCAGTTCAGTAGGGGGCATTAACACTGAAGCTTTCTTT. It codes for CASSSVGGINTEAFF. V gene TRBV6-5 combines with J gene TRBJ1-1, with 7 bases aligning to TRBD1. Germline loops: CDR1 MNHEY, CDR2 SVGAGI. The CDR3 has 15 residues. V lost 4 bases to trimming and J lost 2 bases; unmatched junction nucleotides: 7.

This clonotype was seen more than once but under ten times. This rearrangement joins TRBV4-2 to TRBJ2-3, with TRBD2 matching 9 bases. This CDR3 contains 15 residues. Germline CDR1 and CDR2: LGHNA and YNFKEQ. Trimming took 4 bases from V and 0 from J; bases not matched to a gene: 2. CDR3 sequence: CASSLLAGSTDTQYF. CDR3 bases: TGTGCCAGCAGCCTTCTAGCGGGAAGCACAGATACGCAGTATTTT.

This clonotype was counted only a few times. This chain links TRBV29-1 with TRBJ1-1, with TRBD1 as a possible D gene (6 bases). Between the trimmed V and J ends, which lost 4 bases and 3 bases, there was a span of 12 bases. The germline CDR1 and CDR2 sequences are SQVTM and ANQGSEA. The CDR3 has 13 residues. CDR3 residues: CSVVGQDYTEAFF. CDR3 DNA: TGCAGCGTTGTGGGACAAGATTACACTGAAGCTTTCTTT.

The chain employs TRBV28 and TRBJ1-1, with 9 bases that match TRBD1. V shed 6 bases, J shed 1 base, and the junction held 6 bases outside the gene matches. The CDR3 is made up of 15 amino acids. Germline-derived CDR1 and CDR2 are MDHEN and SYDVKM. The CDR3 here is CASSPPGQGNTEAFF. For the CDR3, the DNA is TGTGCCAGCAGCCCGCCGGGACAGGGGAACACTGAAGCTTTCTTT.

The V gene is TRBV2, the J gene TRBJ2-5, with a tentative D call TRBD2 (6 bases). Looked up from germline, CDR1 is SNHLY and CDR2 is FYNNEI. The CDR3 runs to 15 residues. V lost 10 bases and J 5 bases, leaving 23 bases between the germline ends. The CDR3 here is CATKVGPSGGETQYF. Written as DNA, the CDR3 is TGTGCCACCAAGGTGGGGCCCTCCGGGGGTGAGACCCAGTACTTC. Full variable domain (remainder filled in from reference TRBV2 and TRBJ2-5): EPEVTQTPSHQVTQMGQEVILRCVPISNHLYFYWYRQILGQKVEFLVSFYNNEISEKSEIFDDQFSVERPDGSNFTLKIRSTKLEDSAMYFCATKVGPSGGETQYFGPGTRLLVL.